These 27 T cell receptor beta chains originate from one sample sequenced in a study of monozygotic twins with inflammatory bowel disease. TCRdb re-called the 5' RACE reads and catalogs CDR3 proteins one per entry, DNA excluded. This table holds more than 85,000 distinct CDR3 sequences. What was sequenced was blood. These receptors were obtained from a human donor with ulcerative colitis or Crohn's disease, or a healthy co-twin of an affected twin (not recorded which).

The V gene is TRBV7-9, the J gene TRBJ1-4. Germline V gene data show CDR1 as SEHNR and CDR2 as FQNEAQ (reference sequence). This CDR3 spans 13 amino acids. CDR3 sequence: CASSFHGSEKLFF.

CDR3 in amino acids: CASSGGRQGGVDTQYF. The chain recombines TRBV4-3 with TRBJ2-3; TCRdb calls TRBD1, which cannot be checked without DNA. Germline values: CDR1 LGHNA, CDR2 YSLEER. The CDR3 has 16 amino acids.

This chain joins TRBV12-3 or TRBV12-4 and TRBJ1-5; TCRdb proposes TRBD1, but this gene call is untestable without DNA. The CDR3 length is 15 residues. CDR3 region: CASSLWSGIYQPQHF.

The V and J genes are TRBV5-4 and TRBJ2-7; without DNA, the TCRdb call of TRBD1 cannot be checked. This CDR3 comprises 15 residues. Germline V lookup: CDR1 SGHNT, CDR2 YYREEE (reference sequence). The CDR3 loop is CASSLETGGIYEQYF.

CDR3 amino acids: CASSATGNEQFF. This chain connects TRBV7-7 to TRBJ2-1; absent DNA, TCRdb's TRBD1 call cannot be checked. The CDR3 contains 12 residues. The germline gives CDR1 SSHAT, CDR2 FNYEAQ (reference sequence).

The chain has TRBV6-2 or TRBV6-3 and TRBJ1-1; TCRdb's D gene call, TRBD1, goes unchecked for lack of DNA. CDR1 is MNHEY and CDR2 is SVGEGT in the germline V gene. The CDR3 is 13 residues long. The CDR3 region is CASSYTGVTEAFF.

The chain joins TRBV5-5 to TRBJ2-7; no DNA is available, so the TRBD1 call from TCRdb remains unchecked. CDR1 is SGHKS, CDR2 YYEKEE, per germline (reference sequence). This CDR3 has 14 amino acids. CDR3 in amino acids: CASSLNQGAYEQYF.

The chain uses TRBV27 and TRBJ2-7. In germline, CDR1 is MNHEY, CDR2 SMNVEV (reference sequence). This CDR3 comprises 14 residues. CDR3 sequence reads: CASSQEMVGYEQYF.

The V and J genes are TRBV28 and TRBJ2-5; the TRBD1 assignment by TCRdb is unverifiable without DNA. This CDR3 spans 13 amino acids. Looked up from germline, CDR1 is MDHEN and CDR2 is SYDVKM. CDR3 amino acids: CASSSGEKETQYF. Filled out from reference TRBV28 and TRBJ2-5, the complete variable domain reads DVKVTQSSRYLVKRTGEKVFLECVQDMDHENMFWYRQDPGLGLRLIYFSYDVKMKEKGDIPEGYSVSREKKERFSLILESASTNQTSMYLCASSSGEKETQYFGPGTRLLVL.

The CDR3 here is CASSQGASSFANYGYTF. The chain is built from TRBV4-1 and TRBJ1-2. Germline CDR1 MGHRA, CDR2 YSYEKL. This CDR3 has 17 residues.

V and J are TRBV5-4 and TRBJ2-5. This CDR3 is built from 13 residues. Germline V lookup: CDR1 SGHNT, CDR2 YYREEE (reference sequence). CDR3 loop: CASRDGVQETQYF.

The chain links TRBV9 to TRBJ2-7; the TCRdb D gene call, TRBD1, has no DNA to confirm it. Germline lookup yields CDR1 SGDLS and CDR2 YYNGEE. CDR3 length: 14 amino acids. The CDR3 spells CASSVGDRNYEQYF.

This chain joins TRBV5-1 and TRBJ1-5; the TCRdb call, TRBD1, lacks DNA for checking. The germline gives CDR1 SGHRS, CDR2 YFSETQ. The CDR3 runs 15 residues. The CDR3 sequence: CASSLTGEGNQPQHF.

The chain employs TRBV19 and TRBJ2-4; absent DNA, TCRdb's TRBD2 call cannot be checked. CDR1 is LNHDA and CDR2 is SQIVND in the germline V gene (reference sequence). The CDR3 extends over 15 amino acids. This CDR3 is CASSSGRVAKNIQYF.

V usage is TRBV5-1 and J usage is TRBJ2-1; TCRdb names TRBD1, which stays unverified in the absence of DNA. The CDR3 length is 15 residues. In germline, CDR1 is SGHRS, CDR2 YFSETQ. CDR3 protein: CASREGTGGLDEQFF.

CDR3 in amino acids: CASSSDRGIYGYTF. The chain uses TRBV5-1 and TRBJ1-2. The CDR3 consists of 14 residues. Germline V lookup: CDR1 SGHRS, CDR2 YFSETQ.

The chain employs TRBV12-3 or TRBV12-4 and TRBJ1-1; no DNA is available, so the TRBD1 call from TCRdb remains unchecked. The CDR3 extends over 14 amino acids. CDR3 sequence: CASSRQGLDTEAFF.

The V gene is TRBV3-1, the J gene TRBJ1-2; the TRBD1 assignment by TCRdb is unverifiable without DNA. The CDR3 length is 16 residues. Germline loops: CDR1 LGHDT, CDR2 YNNKEL (reference sequence). CDR3: CASSQDPAGAEYGYTF.

J is TRBJ2-7 and V is TRBV20-1; the D call from TCRdb, TRBD1, cannot be confirmed without DNA. Germline CDR1 reads DFQATT; CDR2 reads SNEGSKA (reference sequence). The CDR3 length is 16 residues. This CDR3 is CSAREIGPMPPGTQYF.

The J gene is TRBJ2-1, the V gene TRBV13; TCRdb proposes TRBD1, but this gene call is untestable without DNA. Germline values: CDR1 PRHDT, CDR2 FYEKMQ (reference sequence). The CDR3 is 16 residues long. The CDR3: CASSLRQGLTYNEQFF.

The rearrangement joins TRBV7-9 to TRBJ2-1; TCRdb's D call of TRBD2 is untestable without DNA. CDR1 and CDR2 (germline): SEHNR, FQNEAQ (reference sequence). This CDR3 contains 15 residues. CDR3: CASSSTSGQVDEQFF.

The chain uses TRBV7-2 and TRBJ2-7; without DNA, the TCRdb call of TRBD2 cannot be checked. Germline V gives CDR1 SGHTA, CDR2 FQGNSA. The CDR3 is 14 residues long. CDR3: CASSLGLAYYEQYF.

The gene calls are TRBV29-1 and TRBJ2-1. CDR3 length: 12 amino acids. The germline V gene encodes CDR1 SQVTM and CDR2 ANQGSEA. The CDR3 spells CSVEGWHNEQFF.

The rearrangement uses TRBV6-1 and TRBJ1-5; there is no DNA to check the TCRdb D call of TRBD1. This CDR3 is 15 amino acids long. Germline V CDR1 and CDR2: MNHNS, SASEGT. The CDR3 sequence: CASSQWAQGGQPQHF.

This chain connects TRBV13 to TRBJ2-7. Germline CDR1 reads PRHDT; CDR2 reads FYEKMQ (reference sequence). This CDR3 is 15 amino acids long. The chain's CDR3 is CASSLGARSSYEQYF.

The V and J genes are TRBV7-9 and TRBJ2-7. The CDR3 spans 13 residues. Germline CDR1 and CDR2: SEHNR and FQNEAQ (reference sequence). CDR3: CASSLVLGDEQYF.

The rearrangement joins TRBV5-1 to TRBJ2-2. The CDR3 has 15 residues. CDR1 is SGHRS and CDR2 is YFSETQ in the germline V gene. The CDR3 sequence is CASSFAGSNTGELFF.